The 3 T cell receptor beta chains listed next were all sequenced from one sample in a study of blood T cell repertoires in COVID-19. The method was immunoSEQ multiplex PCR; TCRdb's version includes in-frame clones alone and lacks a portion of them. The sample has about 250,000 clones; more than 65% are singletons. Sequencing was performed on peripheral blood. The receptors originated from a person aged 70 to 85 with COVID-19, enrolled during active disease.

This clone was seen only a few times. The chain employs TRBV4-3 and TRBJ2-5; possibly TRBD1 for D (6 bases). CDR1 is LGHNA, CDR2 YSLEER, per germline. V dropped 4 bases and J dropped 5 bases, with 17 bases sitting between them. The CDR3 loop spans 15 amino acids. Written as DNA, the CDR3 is TGCGCCAGCAGCCCTTATACAGGGTGGGGGGAGACCCAGTACTTC. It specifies CASSPYTGWGETQYF.

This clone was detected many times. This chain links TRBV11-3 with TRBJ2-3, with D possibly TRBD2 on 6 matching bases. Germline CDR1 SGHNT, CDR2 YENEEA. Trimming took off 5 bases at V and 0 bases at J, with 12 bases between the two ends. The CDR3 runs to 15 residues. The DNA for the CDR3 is TGTGCCAGCAGCCCCGGCGGGATTAGCACAGATACGCAGTATTTT. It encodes CASSPGGISTDTQYF.

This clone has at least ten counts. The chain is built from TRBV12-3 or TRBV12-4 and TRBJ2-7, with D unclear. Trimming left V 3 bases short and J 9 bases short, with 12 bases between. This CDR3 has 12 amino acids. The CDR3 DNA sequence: TGTGCCAGCAGTTTGAATGGGCTGATGCAGTACTTC. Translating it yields CASSLNGLMQYF.